Each of the 31 T cell receptor beta chains below was sequenced from the same sample in a study of post-analysis software for immune sequencing data. Notes on the study in general: Relative to controls, patients had five TRBV segments at higher frequency, with TRBV5-6, TRBV5-1 and TRBV20-1 among these.

Which antigens these TCRs recognize remains unknown. Libraries were made from TCR beta cDNA, and they carried unique molecular identifiers. TCRdb independently ran MiXCR on the PCR reads; one entry per CDR3 protein. The data hold roughly 870,000 distinct CDR3 sequences, with roughly 50% observed a single time. Source material: blood. The receptors originated from a girl aged 10 to 17 with multiple sclerosis.

The rearrangement links TRBV20-1 to TRBJ2-1; 8 bases map to TRBD2. The CDR3 covers 15 residues. Looked up from germline, CDR1 is DFQATT and CDR2 is SNEGSKA (reference sequence). V lost 3 bases and J lost 8; bases outside the gene matches: 12. CDR3 nucleotides: TGCAGTGCTAGGATGACGAGCGGGGGTAGGGATGAGCAGTTCTTC. It specifies CSARMTSGGRDEQFF.

The chain employs TRBV10-3 and TRBJ1-1, with D perhaps TRBD1 (5 bases). Trimming took off 7 bases at V and 11 bases at J, with 14 bases between the two ends. CDR1 and CDR2 (germline): ENHRY, SYGVKD. The CDR3 is made up of 11 amino acids. The CDR3: CAITGDLVAFF. CDR3 nucleotides: TGTGCCATCACCGGGGACCTGGTGGCTTTCTTT.

The V and J genes are TRBV20-1 and TRBJ2-1; TRBD1 matches 10 bases. V was clipped by 1 base and J by 7 bases; unmatched bases: 16. The CDR3 sequence is 18 residues long. The germline CDR1 and CDR2 sequences are DFQATT and SNEGSKA (reference sequence). CDR3 in amino acids: CSARGTGTGTGALNEQFF. The CDR3 bases are TGCAGTGCTAGAGGGACCGGGACCGGGACAGGGGCTTTGAATGAGCAGTTCTTC.

The chain couples TRBV30 to TRBJ1-1; no clear D gene. The germline V and J ends were trimmed by 2 bases and 1 base, with 14 bases remaining between them. The CDR3 has 15 amino acids. Looked up from germline, CDR1 is GTSNPN and CDR2 is SVGIG (reference sequence). The CDR3 DNA reads TGTGCCTGGAGTTCTGGACCGGGCAAGAACACTGAAGCTTTCTTT. Translated, it gives CAWSSGPGKNTEAFF.

V usage is TRBV7-2 and J usage is TRBJ2-7; 7 bases are a match to TRBD1. Germline values: CDR1 SGHTA, CDR2 FQGNSA. The ends lost 6 bases at V and 3 bases at J; junction bases unmatched: 8. The CDR3 has 14 amino acids. DNA for the CDR3: TGTGCCAGCAGAGGTCGGGACAGTTACTACGAGCAGTACTTC. Its translation: CASRGRDSYYEQYF.

J is TRBJ2-7 and V is TRBV20-1; 16 nucleotides align to TRBD2. The CDR3 loop spans 14 amino acids. J lost 6 bases, V lost 6 bases, and 5 bases had no gene match. Germline values: CDR1 DFQATT, CDR2 SNEGSKA (reference sequence). CDR3 in amino acids: CSAPGTSGRAEQYF. For the CDR3, the DNA is TGCAGTGCCCCCGGGACTAGCGGGAGGGCCGAGCAGTACTTC.

The V and J genes are TRBV5-1 and TRBJ2-1, with D perhaps matching TRBD2 (6 bases). From germline, CDR1 is SGHRS and CDR2 YFSETQ. This CDR3 has 14 amino acids. V was pared by 4 bases and J by 9 bases, with 17 bases between. The CDR3 coding sequence is TGCGCCAGCAGCCGGGACTGGGGTTCCCGTGAGCAGTTCTTC. Translated, it gives CASSRDWGSREQFF. Full variable domain (outside the CDR3, taken from reference TRBV5-1 and TRBJ2-1): KAGVTQTPRYLIKTRGQQVTLSCSPISGHRSVSWYQQTPGQGLQFLFEYFSETQRNKGNFPGRFSGRQFSNSRSEMNVSTLELGDSALYLCASSRDWGSREQFFGPGTRLTVL.

The rearrangement uses TRBV24-1 and TRBJ2-3, with D hard to call. V lost 9 bases, J lost 2 bases, and 20 bases lay in between. The germline gives CDR1 KGHDR, CDR2 SFDVKD. This CDR3 is 16 amino acids long. CDR3 protein: CATAPGRRWNTDTQYF. In DNA, the CDR3 is TGTGCCACCGCCCCGGGTCGTCGGTGGAACACAGATACGCAGTATTTT.

The genes are TRBV12-3 or TRBV12-4 and TRBJ1-6; no definite D call. Trimming removed 5 bases at V and 2 bases at J, with 16 bases between. The CDR3 is 17 amino acids. CDR3 nucleotides: TGTGCCAGCAGTCCCGGGAGGTCCGGGGCCTATAATTCACCCCTCCACTTT. Its translation: CASSPGRSGAYNSPLHF.

Regarding this clonotype: Because the CDR3 is missing its conserved closing phenylalanine or tryptophan, this is likely a read error. The genes are TRBV20-1 and TRBJ2-7, with 8 nucleotides matching TRBD2. V was pared by 1 base and J by 1 base, with 6 bases of the junction left unmatched. This CDR3 has 15 residues. Per the germline V gene, CDR1 is DFQATT and CDR2 is SNEGSKA (reference sequence). CDR3 coding DNA: TGCAGTGCTAGAGGTGGGGGCGGGAGGTCCTACGAGCAGTACTTA. This gives the protein CSARGGGGRSYEQYL.

The chain has TRBV7-9 and TRBJ2-1; the D gene is possibly TRBD2 (7 bases). The V and J ends lost 2 bases and 3 bases respectively, with 14 bases between them. Germline values: CDR1 SEHNR, CDR2 FQNEAQ (reference sequence). The CDR3 has 16 residues. CDR3 residues: CASSLQGGGIYNEQFF. CDR3 sequence (DNA): TGTGCCAGCAGCTTACAAGGGGGAGGGATCTACAATGAGCAGTTCTTC.

The rearrangement links TRBV7-2 to TRBJ2-3; 9 bases fit TRBD2. Germline CDR1 is SGHTA and CDR2 is FQGNSA. Trimming at V came to 5 bases and at J to 6 bases, leaving 12 bases not matched to a gene. CDR3 size: 16 residues. Here the CDR3 DNA reads TGTGCCAGCAGCCACCTTGCGGGAGGGCTTATGGATACGCAGTATTTT. Protein: CASSHLAGGLMDTQYF.

The rearrangement uses TRBV7-3 and TRBJ2-3, with 10 bases aligning to TRBD2. V dropped 0 bases and J dropped 6; count of bases not matched to a gene: 6. Germline V lookup: CDR1 SGHTA, CDR2 FQGTGA. The CDR3 covers 16 residues. For the CDR3, the DNA is TGTGCCAGCAGCTTAACGAGCGGGAGGGGCTCCGATACGCAGTATTTT. Its translation is CASSLTSGRGSDTQYF.

The V gene is TRBV24-1, the J gene TRBJ2-7; the D is unclear. The J call is in doubt because the DNA end fits TRBJ2-5 better. Germline loops: CDR1 KGHDR, CDR2 SFDVKD. The CDR3 is 12 residues long. CDR3 residues: CATSDLGETQYF. DNA for the CDR3: TGTGCCACCAGTGATCTGGGAGAGACCCAGTACTTC.

This clonotype was recorded once. The J gene is TRBJ2-1, the V gene TRBV18; TRBD1 agrees at 12 bases. Germline V lookup: CDR1 KGHSH, CDR2 LQKENI. The CDR3 covers 15 residues. V gave up 0 bases and J gave up 8 bases; unmatched junction bases: 2. The CDR3 nucleotides are TGTGCCAGCTCACCACCCCGGGACAGGGGGCATGAGCAGTTCTTC. Protein sequence: CASSPPRDRGHEQFF. The full variable domain, its missing parts supplied by reference TRBV18 and TRBJ2-1, is NAGVMQNPRHLVRRRGQEARLRCSPMKGHSHVYWYRQLPEEGLKFMVYLQKENIIDESGMPKERFSAEFPKEGPSILRIQQVVRGDSAAYFCASSPPRDRGHEQFFGPGTRLTVL.

The chain couples TRBV5-1 to TRBJ2-5; unclear D gene. Germline V lookup: CDR1 SGHRS, CDR2 YFSETQ. Deletions cut 1 base from V and 5 bases from J, with 3 bases between. This CDR3 contains 11 residues. CDR3 DNA sequence: TGCGCCAGCAGCTTGCATGAGACCCAGTACTTC. Translation gives CASSLHETQYF.

The rearrangement links TRBV11-3 to TRBJ2-1; weak D call: TRBD1 (6 bases). CDR1 is SGHNT, CDR2 YENEEA, per germline. V was shortened by 5 bases and J by 8 bases, with 16 bases between the two germline ends. The CDR3 is made up of 14 amino acids. CDR3 nucleotide sequence: TGTGCCAGCAGCGGCCAGGGGCAGGGGTATGAGCAGTTCTTC. Translating it yields CASSGQGQGYEQFF.

The rearrangement joins TRBV10-3 to TRBJ2-4; D ambiguous. The CDR3 has 13 amino acids. Trimming cost V 6 bases and J 5 bases, with 11 bases left between them. Germline values: CDR1 ENHRY, CDR2 SYGVKD. CDR3 residues: CAISSGIENIQYF. The CDR3 DNA is TGTGCCATCAGCTCAGGAATCGAAAACATTCAGTACTTC.

The chain links TRBV29-1 to TRBJ2-3; D gene uncertain. CDR3 size: 15 residues. The germline V and J ends were trimmed by 7 bases and 2 bases, with 19 bases remaining between them. Germline V gene data show CDR1 as SQVTM and CDR2 as ANQGSEA. CDR3 DNA sequence: TGCAGCGCCACGATACAGATAGAGAACACAGATACGCAGTATTTT. It translates to CSATIQIENTDTQYF.

The genes are TRBV13 and TRBJ2-1; D is possibly TRBD2 (6 bases). Per germline, CDR1 PRHDT and CDR2 FYEKMQ (reference sequence). V dropped 0 bases and J dropped 12 bases, with 9 bases sitting between them. This CDR3 has 12 residues. Here the CDR3 reads CASSLGRDSQFF. The CDR3 region has the DNA TGTGCCAGCAGCTTAGGCCGGGACTCGCAGTTCTTC.

The CDR3 bases are TGTGCCAGCCGTCCCGACAGGGCAGCGCCCTACGAGCAGTACTTC. It yields the protein CASRPDRAAPYEQYF. The rearrangement uses TRBV7-9 and TRBJ2-7; 7 bases are shared with TRBD1. The CDR3 spans 15 residues. Germline V gene sequence: CDR1 SEHNR, CDR2 FQNEAQ (reference sequence). The V gene end was trimmed by 8 bases and the J gene end by 2 bases; junction bases not matched to a gene: 12.

V and J are TRBV5-1 and TRBJ2-5; 10 bases map to TRBD1. The J call is in doubt because the DNA end fits TRBJ2-7 better. The CDR3 runs 17 residues. Germline CDR1 is SGHRS and CDR2 is YFSETQ. CDR3 residues: CASSLASRRGQGYEQYF. The CDR3 DNA reads as TGCGCCAGCAGCTTGGCCAGTCGTCGGGGACAGGGGTACGAGCAGTACTTC.

This sequence joins TRBV20-1 and TRBJ2-4; the D gene is possibly TRBD2 (5 bases). The J call could be wrong; TRBJ2-5 is a better fit for the DNA end. This CDR3 is built from 13 residues. Per germline, CDR1 DFQATT and CDR2 SNEGSKA (reference sequence). CDR3 residues: CSALRSGYETQYF. CDR3 coding DNA: TGCAGTGCTTTGCGTTCGGGGTACGAGACCCAGTACTTC.

This clonotype was detected once. The rearrangement uses TRBV29-1 and TRBJ2-7, with D perhaps being TRBD1 or TRBD2 (5 bases each). Trimming took 6 bases from V and 5 from J, leaving 20 bases between them. The germline V gene has CDR1 SQVTM and CDR2 ANQGSEA. The CDR3 covers 14 residues. The CDR3 DNA sequence: TGCAGCGTGGGGGTCCCCAGGACGGTCGACGAGCAGTACTTC. Translating it yields CSVGVPRTVDEQYF.

There are a few counts of this clonotype. The rearrangement joins TRBV27 to TRBJ1-2, with a weak D call TRBD1 (5 bases). Trimming removed 0 bases at V and 8 bases at J, with 7 bases between. Germline V gene lookup returns CDR1 MNHEY and CDR2 SMNVEV (reference sequence). This CDR3 is 12 amino acids long. The CDR3 coding sequence is TGTGCCAGCAGTTTATCGGGGACCGGCTACACCTTC. Amino acid sequence: CASSLSGTGYTF.

The chain joins TRBV7-2 to TRBJ2-5, with a weak D call TRBD1 (7 bases). Per the germline V gene, CDR1 is SGHTA and CDR2 is FQGNSA. The CDR3 covers 15 residues. Trimming removed 3 bases from V and 4 bases from J, with 15 bases in between. The CDR3 loop reads CASSFYRQGGETQYF. CDR3 coding DNA: TGTGCCAGCAGCTTTTACAGGCAGGGGGGAGAGACCCAGTACTTC. Looking up the rest from reference TRBV7-2 and TRBJ2-5 gives the full variable domain: GAGVSQSPSNKVTEKGKDVELRCDPISGHTALYWYRQSLGQGLEFLIYFQGNSAPDKSGLPSDRFSAERTGGSVSTLTIQRTQQEDSAVYLCASSFYRQGGETQYFGPGTRLLVL.

This clonotype was seen a few times. The V and J genes are TRBV7-2 and TRBJ2-3; no clear D. The CDR3 covers 15 residues. CDR1 and CDR2 (germline): SGHTA, FQGNSA. With 1 base removed from V and 2 bases from J, the gap between germline ends came to 10 bases. The CDR3 DNA is TGTGCCAGCAGCTTAGTAGGTTCCAACACAGATACGCAGTATTTT. Protein sequence: CASSLVGSNTDTQYF.

This clonotype was seen only a few times. The J gene is TRBJ2-3, the V gene TRBV20-1; D gene ambiguous. The V gene's germline CDR1 is DFQATT and CDR2 SNEGSKA (reference sequence). V was trimmed by 5 bases and J by 5 bases, leaving 5 bases between them. CDR3 length: 10 residues. In DNA form, the CDR3 reads TGCAGTGCTTCACAAGATACGCAGTATTTT. Its translation is CSASQDTQYF.

The chain carries TRBV7-9 and TRBJ2-1, with D perhaps matching TRBD2 (7 bases). CDR1 SEHNR and CDR2 FQNEAQ come from the germline V gene (reference sequence). This CDR3 region has 14 residues. V lost 2 bases and J 10 bases, leaving 15 bases between the germline ends. The CDR3 DNA is TGTGCCAGCAGCTTAAGGGGGGGGTTTAGCGAGCAGTTCTTC. Translation: CASSLRGGFSEQFF.

The sample holds one count of this clonotype. The chain links TRBV9 to TRBJ1-1; D is possibly TRBD1 (5 bases). The V gene lost 0 bases and the J gene lost 4 bases, with 7 bases spanning the gap. The CDR3 consists of 13 residues. Germline loops: CDR1 SGDLS, CDR2 YYNGEE. The CDR3 region has the DNA TGTGCCAGCAGCGTAGTGGGGCCCACTGAAGCTTTCTTT. Translating gives CASSVVGPTEAFF.

V gene TRBV7-6 combines with J gene TRBJ2-1, with a weak D call TRBD1 (5 bases). CDR1 is SGHVS, CDR2 FNYEAQ, per germline. V dropped 0 bases and J dropped 12 bases, with 15 bases sitting between them. This CDR3 region has 14 residues. The CDR3 nucleotides are TGTGCCAGCAGCTTAGCTGGACACCAGGAGTGGCAGTTCTTC. Residues: CASSLAGHQEWQFF. The full variable domain, rest sourced from reference TRBV7-6 and TRBJ2-1, is GAGVSQSPRYKVTKRGQDVALRCDPISGHVSLYWYRQALGQGPEFLTYFNYEAQQDKSGLPNDRFSAERPEGSISTLTIQRTEQRDSAMYRCASSLAGHQEWQFFGPGTRLTVL.